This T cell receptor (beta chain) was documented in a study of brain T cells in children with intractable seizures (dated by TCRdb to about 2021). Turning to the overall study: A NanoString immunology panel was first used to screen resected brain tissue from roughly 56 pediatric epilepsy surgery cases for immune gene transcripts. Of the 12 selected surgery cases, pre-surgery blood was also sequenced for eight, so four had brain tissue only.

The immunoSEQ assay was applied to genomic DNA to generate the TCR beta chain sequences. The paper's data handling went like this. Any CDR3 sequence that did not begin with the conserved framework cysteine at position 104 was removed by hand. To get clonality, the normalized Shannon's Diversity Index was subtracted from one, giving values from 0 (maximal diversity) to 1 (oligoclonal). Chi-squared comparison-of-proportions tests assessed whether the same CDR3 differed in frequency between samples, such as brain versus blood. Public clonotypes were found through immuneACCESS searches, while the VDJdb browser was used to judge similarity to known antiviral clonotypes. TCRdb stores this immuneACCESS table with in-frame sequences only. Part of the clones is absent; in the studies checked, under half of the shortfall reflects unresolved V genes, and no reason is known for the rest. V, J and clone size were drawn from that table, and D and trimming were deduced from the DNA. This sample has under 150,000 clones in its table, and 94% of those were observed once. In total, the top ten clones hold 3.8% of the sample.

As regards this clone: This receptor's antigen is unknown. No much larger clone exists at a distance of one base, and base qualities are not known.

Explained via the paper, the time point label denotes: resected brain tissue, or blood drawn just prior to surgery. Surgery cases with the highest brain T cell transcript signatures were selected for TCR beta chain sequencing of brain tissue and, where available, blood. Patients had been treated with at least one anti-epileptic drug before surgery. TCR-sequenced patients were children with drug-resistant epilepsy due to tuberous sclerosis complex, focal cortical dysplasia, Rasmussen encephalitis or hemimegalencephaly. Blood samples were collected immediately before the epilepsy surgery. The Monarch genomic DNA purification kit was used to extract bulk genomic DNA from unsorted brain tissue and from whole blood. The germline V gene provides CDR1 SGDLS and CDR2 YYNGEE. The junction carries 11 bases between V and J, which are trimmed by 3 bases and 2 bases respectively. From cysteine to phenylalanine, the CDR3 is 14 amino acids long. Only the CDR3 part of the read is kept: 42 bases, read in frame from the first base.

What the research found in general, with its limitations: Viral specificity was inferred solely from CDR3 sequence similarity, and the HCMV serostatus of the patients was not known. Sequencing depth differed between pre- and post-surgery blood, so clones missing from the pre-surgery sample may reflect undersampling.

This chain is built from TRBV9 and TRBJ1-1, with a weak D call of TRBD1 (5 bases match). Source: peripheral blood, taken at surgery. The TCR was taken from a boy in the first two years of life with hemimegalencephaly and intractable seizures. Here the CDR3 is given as CASSATAINTEAFF. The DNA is TGTGCCAGCAGCGCGACAGCGATAAACACTGAAGCTTTCTTT.